The 6 T cell receptor beta chains below all came from one sample that was sequenced in a study of beta chain features in type 1 diabetes. Every bit of the isolated RNA underwent reverse transcription, so sequencing read expressed TCRB transcripts. Produced via immunoSEQ multiplex PCR; TCRdb's table is partial and in-frame only. There are some 150,000 clones in the sample; under 60% occur only once, and 0.4% to 0.5% lies in the top ten. The sequenced material came from Tregs from blood. These receptors were taken from a man aged 18 to 30 in good health.

This clone was seen a few times. The rearrangement uses TRBV10-3 and TRBJ2-7, with TRBD1 matching over 7 bases. In germline, CDR1 is ENHRY, CDR2 SYGVKD. V shed 3 bases and J 2 bases; nucleotides not matched to a gene: 4. The CDR3 length is 14 residues. CDR3 in DNA: TGTGCCATCAGTGATGGCCAGGGGGCCTACGAGCAGTACTTC. It yields the protein CAISDGQGAYEQYF.

The genes are TRBV19 and TRBJ2-1, with D tentatively TRBD1 (6 bases). The CDR3 has 15 amino acids. V lost 4 bases and J lost 4, with 14 bases in between. Germline CDR1 reads LNHDA; CDR2 reads SQIVND (reference sequence). The CDR3 region is CASSTHRASYNEQFF. The CDR3 DNA reads TGTGCCAGTAGTACCCACAGGGCATCGTACAATGAGCAGTTCTTC. Variable domain in full (rest from reference TRBV19 and TRBJ2-1): DGGITQSPKYLFRKEGQNVTLSCEQNLNHDAMYWYRQDPGQGLRLIYYSQIVNDFQKGDIAEGYSVSREKKESFPLTVTSAQKNPTAFYLCASSTHRASYNEQFFGPGTRLTVL.

This chain uses TRBV14 with TRBJ2-3, with D possibly matching TRBD2 (6 bases). The CDR3 runs to 15 residues. Germline CDR1 reads SGHDN; CDR2 reads FVKESK. V lost 2 bases and J lost 10, with 19 bases in between. In nucleotides, the CDR3 is TGTGCCAGCAGCCAATCGTTGGGGACTCTACTACCGCAGTATTTT. This translates into CASSQSLGTLLPQYF.

This clone turned up a few times. The V and J genes are TRBV7-8 and TRBJ2-1; 8 bases map to TRBD1. The CDR3 loop spans 15 amino acids. CDR1 and CDR2 from the germline V gene are SGHVS and FQNEAQ. V was clipped by 5 bases and J by 4 bases; unmatched bases: 7. Here the CDR3 DNA reads TGTGCCAGCAGCCCAGACAGGGGCGAATACAATGAGCAGTTCTTC. Amino acids: CASSPDRGEYNEQFF. The full variable domain, with the rest looked up from reference TRBV7-8 and TRBJ2-1, is GAGVSQSPRYKVAKRGQDVALRCDPISGHVSLFWYQQALGQGPEFLTYFQNEAQLDKSGLPSDRFFAERPEGSVSTLKIQRTQQEDSAVYLCASSPDRGEYNEQFFGPGTRLTVL.

The rearrangement uses TRBV7-8 and TRBJ2-1, with D perhaps TRBD2 (6 bases). The CDR3 contains 14 residues. Germline lookup yields CDR1 SGHVS and CDR2 FQNEAQ. V was shortened by 3 bases and J by 6 bases, with 12 bases between the two germline ends. CDR3 protein: CASSFLSGSNEQFF. The CDR3 DNA is TGTGCCAGCAGCTTTCTATCCGGGAGCAATGAGCAGTTCTTC.

This clone was detected a few times. This chain links TRBV7-9 with TRBJ2-7; tentative D call: TRBD1 (5 bases). The CDR3 length is 18 residues. Trimming left V 0 bases short and J 2 bases short, with 20 bases between. Looked up from germline, CDR1 is SEHNR and CDR2 is FQNEAQ (reference sequence). CDR3 DNA: TGTGCCAGCAGCTTAGCGAGAGACAGCCAATCCTTTCCCTACGAGCAGTACTTC. It yields the protein CASSLARDSQSFPYEQYF.